Given below is one T cell receptor beta chain in context. What antigen it recognizes has not been identified. It has no much larger one-base neighbor in the sample; base qualities were not kept. The data originate from a study of blood T cell repertoires in COVID-19 (dated by TCRdb to about 2020). A note on the overall study: Samples from collaborators originated in the United States, Italy and Spain and spanned both the acute and convalescent phases of COVID-19. The samples were drawn from two sources: the first 160 participants of the ongoing ImmuneRACE study, and some 1,300 subjects contributed by 6 global collaborators. The dataset comprised deeply sampled blood TCRbeta repertoires from subjects exposed to, actively infected with, or recovered from COVID-19. Nearly every sample came with metadata listing a de-identified subject ID, COVID-19 status, age in years and sex. The prospective study material was composed of cDNA or gDNA derived from T cells, B-cell-depleted T cells, or PBMCs. Where available, HLA class I and class II types were taken from metadata supplied by the sample provider and were not determined by assay-based typing. A freely available public database, intended as a resource for researchers studying the immune response to SARS-CoV-2, is where the repertoires were released.

The germline V gene gives CDR1 as SGHRS and CDR2 as YFSETQ. V sheds 4 bases and J sheds 6 bases, leaving 10 bases between their ends. Inclusive of the bounding cysteine and phenylalanine, the CDR3 is 13 residues long. Kept here is only the CDR3 DNA, which spans 39 bases and is read in frame from base 1. Enrolling through a virtual design, the prospective study's participants ranged in age from about 18 to 89 years and lived across about two dozen United States geographic areas. Cohort assignment in the prospective study relied on participant-reported clinical history from a screening survey and a study questionnaire. Recovered participants in ImmuneRACE Cohort 3 were defined as having two consecutive negative NP/OP PCR tests, clearance from a healthcare professional, or resolution of symptoms. In the prospective study, whole blood, serum and a nasopharyngeal or oropharyngeal swab were collected from each participant by mobile phlebotomists. Participants in the prospective study had the option to provide additional blood draws and questionnaires over a roughly two-month period. Prospective study blood samples were shipped either frozen or at room temperature before DNA extraction.

TCRbeta CDR3 regions were amplified from genomic DNA by means of the immunoSEQ Assay, a bias-controlled multiplex PCR. As for the original processing: Within the assay, amplification of reference gene primers was used to estimate how many nucleated cells each sample contained. To quantify the absolute abundance of each unique TCRbeta CDR3 rearrangement, sequence reads were collapsed and filtered. For each sample, productive Simpson clonality was calculated as the square root of Simpson's diversity index over productive rearrangements. TCRdb took over this immuneACCESS table, retaining in-frame rearrangements with V and J assigned. Such tables are incomplete; in checked studies, under half of the missing clones stem from an unresolved V gene, and the remainder is unexplained. Clone size and V and J calls were adopted from that table, with D and trimming inferred from the DNA. For this sample there are approximately 170,000 clones; around four fifths appear just once. The top ten constitute roughly 4.5% of the sample.

Findings and caveats that apply to the study as a whole: Clinical and demographic metadata were provided uncurated, with the amount varying by source and participant.

The V and J segments used are TRBV5-1 and TRBJ2-2; a tentative D match to TRBD1 spans 6 bases. The TCR comes from a woman aged 45-60 years who had recovered from COVID-19. The sequenced material came from PBMCs or T cells enriched from blood (not recorded which). The nucleotide sequence reads TGCGCCAGCAGCGTACAGGGAGCCGGGGAGCTGTTTTTT. The encoded protein is CASSVQGAGELFF.